A single sample is the source of the 6 T cell receptor beta chains below, sequenced in a study of shared clonotypes between healthy human individuals. Here immunoSEQ multiplex PCR was the method, and the copy in TCRdb shows in-frame clones only, minus some. The sample shows about 2.4 million clones, approximately 94% of them seen only once. Sequencing used naive CD4+ T cells from PBMCs. Sample subset: CD45RA+ positively selected. The source is a man aged 18 to 30 in good health. Some clones in this sample may be carry-over from other donors' samples.

The chain recombines TRBV5-1 with TRBJ2-7; no definite D call. Germline CDR1 and CDR2: SGHRS and YFSETQ. This CDR3 has 12 amino acids. V lost 6 bases to trimming and J lost 2 bases, with 9 bases between them. CDR3 nucleotides: TGCGCCAGCAACCAGGTAGCCTACGAGCAGTACTTC. This codes for CASNQVAYEQYF.

The genes are TRBV9 and TRBJ2-2; TRBD2 aligns across 10 bases. Germline values: CDR1 SGDLS, CDR2 YYNGEE. The CDR3 sequence is 15 residues long. J gave up 6 bases and V 4 bases, and 6 bases lay outside the gene matches. The CDR3 here is CASSSLAGRPGELFF. CDR3 DNA sequence: TGTGCCAGCAGCTCACTAGCGGGACGGCCCGGGGAGCTGTTTTTT.

The V call is TRBV30, the J call TRBJ1-5; D perhaps matches TRBD1 (5 bases). CDR3 size: 14 residues. Germline CDR1 and CDR2: GTSNPN and SVGIG (reference sequence). Trimming removed 4 bases at V and 3 bases at J, with 13 bases between. CDR3 loop: CAWTPGGPNQPQHF. The CDR3 bases are TGTGCCTGGACCCCGGGGGGTCCCAATCAGCCCCAGCATTTT.

The chain couples TRBV28 to TRBJ1-4, with 7 bases aligning to TRBD1. Germline trimming cut 4 bases from V and 4 bases from J; bases unmatched to any gene: 6. Germline V gene lookup returns CDR1 MDHEN and CDR2 SYDVKM. CDR3 length: 15 residues. In DNA form, the CDR3 reads TGTGCCAGCAGTTCTGGGGACAGTGGTAATGAAAAACTGTTTTTT. It is translated as CASSSGDSGNEKLFF.

The chain has TRBV9 and TRBJ2-5, with a possible D match to TRBD1 (6 bases). CDR1 and CDR2 (germline): SGDLS, YYNGEE. Trimming shortened V by 1 base and J by 5 bases, and 6 bases separated the two germline ends. The CDR3 has 12 amino acids. The CDR3 is CASSVQGETQYF. In DNA form, the CDR3 reads TGTGCCAGCAGCGTACAGGGGGAGACCCAGTACTTC. Combining the CDR3 with reference TRBV9 and TRBJ2-5 gives the whole variable domain DSGVTQTPKHLITATGQRVTLRCSPRSGDLSVYWYQQSLDQGLQFLIQYYNGEERAKGNILERFSAQQFPDLHSELNLSSLELGDSALYFCASSVQGETQYFGPGTRLLVL.

The rearrangement joins TRBV5-1 to TRBJ1-1, with 9 nucleotides matching TRBD1. This CDR3 spans 15 amino acids. The germline V gene encodes CDR1 SGHRS and CDR2 YFSETQ. J was trimmed by 4 bases and V by 3 bases; bases with no gene match: 7. CDR3: CASSSIQGAGTEAFF. The CDR3 bases are TGCGCCAGCAGCTCGATACAGGGGGCGGGCACTGAAGCTTTCTTT.